What follows is one T cell receptor beta chain and its context. Its target is unknown. The data are from a study of monozygotic twins with inflammatory bowel disease. The study's findings and limits: The study found lower TCRbeta diversity (inverse Simpson) in IBD patients than in healthy co-twins.

TCRdb re-called the 5' RACE reads, yielding one record per CDR3 amino acid sequence without DNA. Its listing shows approximately 300,000 distinct CDR3 sequences. The receptor was derived from a human donor with ulcerative colitis or Crohn's disease, or a healthy co-twin of an affected twin (not recorded which). Input material: blood.

The CDR3 reads CASNQGYGYTF. This chain connects TRBV25-1 to TRBJ1-2; TCRdb selects TRBD1, and the lack of DNA leaves this call unchecked. The CDR3 totals 11 residues. Germline CDR1 MGHDK, CDR2 SYGVNS.